Included here is one T cell receptor (beta chain) sequence, with context. Its antigen is unidentified. The CDR3 sequence is 13 residues long. Trimming stripped 2 bases from V and 10 bases from J, with 10 bases between. Germline lookup yields CDR1 SGHNT and CDR2 YYREEE (reference sequence). The sample originates from a study of shared clonotypes between healthy human individuals. Findings and caveats of the study: Sampling covered blood only; tissue repertoires likely differ.

This table comes from immunoSEQ multiplex PCR, and its TCRdb copy is limited to in-frame clones, with some not included. The sample consists of approximately 330,000 clones, less than 85% of them appearing once. The clonotype comes from a man in his thirties or forties in good health. Input material: memory CD4+ T cells sorted from blood. Subset noted: CD45RA-negative fraction. J is TRBJ1-6 and V is TRBV5-4, with D unclear. The CDR3 is CASSLPSQSPLHF. CDR3 DNA sequence: TGTGCCAGCAGCTTACCCAGTCAATCACCCCTCCACTTT.